A single sample gave rise to the 22 T cell receptor beta chains below, sequenced in a study of cytomegalovirus exposure and HLA in healthy donors. Use of 60 Vbeta and 13 Jbeta primers characterized the PCR. Here immunoSEQ multiplex PCR was the method, and the copy in TCRdb shows in-frame clones only, minus some. The data contain more than 140,000 clones, 64% of them singletons. The specimen was PBMCs. The receptors derive from a woman between 25 and 40 years old in good health and CMV-seropositive.

This clone has a handful of counts. The genes are TRBV13 and TRBJ2-7, with D maybe TRBD1 (5 bases). This CDR3 is built from 14 residues. With 2 bases removed from V and 5 bases from J, the gap between germline ends came to 13 bases. Germline V lookup: CDR1 PRHDT, CDR2 FYEKMQ (reference sequence). The CDR3 bases are TGTGCCAGCAGCTTAAGTGGGGCCACTCACGAGCAGTACTTC. Residues: CASSLSGATHEQYF.

This chain uses TRBV27 with TRBJ2-5, with a tentative D call TRBD2 (5 bases). The end of the DNA aligns better with TRBJ2-7, so the J call may be wrong. Per the germline V gene, CDR1 is MNHEY and CDR2 is SMNVEV (reference sequence). This CDR3 is built from 12 residues. The CDR3 is CASSLGGHEQYF. In nucleotides, the CDR3 is TGTGCCAGCAGTTTAGGAGGTCACGAGCAGTACTTC.

CDR3 protein: CASSLNSPETQYF. In nucleotides, the CDR3 is TGTGCCAGCAGCTTAAACAGCCCCGAGACCCAGTACTTC. The V gene is TRBV7-9, the J gene TRBJ2-5; no reliable D call. The germline CDR1 and CDR2 sequences are SEHNR and FQNEAQ (reference sequence). Trimming removed 2 bases at V and 5 bases at J, with 9 bases between. The CDR3 runs 13 residues.

The genes are TRBV7-9 and TRBJ2-7; 9 nucleotides match TRBD2. The V gene end was trimmed by 3 bases and the J gene end by 2 bases; junction bases not matched to a gene: 11. CDR3 length: 17 amino acids. Germline CDR1 SEHNR, CDR2 FQNEAQ (reference sequence). The CDR3 sequence: CASSFNSAGGRAYEQYF. The CDR3 region has the DNA TGTGCCAGCAGCTTCAATTCGGCGGGAGGGCGGGCCTACGAGCAGTACTTC.

V is TRBV2 and J is TRBJ1-1; 7 bases are shared with TRBD1. This CDR3 is built from 13 residues. CDR1 is SNHLY and CDR2 is FYNNEI in the germline V gene. V was pared by 6 bases and J by 5 bases, with 6 bases of the junction left unmatched. The CDR3 DNA follows: TGTGCCAGCAGACAGACAGGGCTGACTGAAGCTTTCTTT. Protein product: CASRQTGLTEAFF.

This rearrangement joins TRBV2 to TRBJ2-7; 8 nucleotides line up with TRBD1. With V trimmed by 8 bases and J by 5 bases, 11 bases remained unmatched. In germline, CDR1 is SNHLY, CDR2 FYNNEI. The CDR3 contains 14 residues. The CDR3 DNA follows: TGTGCCAGCGCCACGGACAGGGAAGTAGACGAGCAGTACTTC. Encoded protein: CASATDREVDEQYF. The variable domain in full, with the rest retrieved from reference TRBV2 and TRBJ2-7, is EPEVTQTPSHQVTQMGQEVILRCVPISNHLYFYWYRQILGQKVEFLVSFYNNEISEKSEIFDDQFSVERPDGSNFTLKIRSTKLEDSAMYFCASATDREVDEQYFGPGTRLTVT.

This clone was seen a handful of times. The chain uses TRBV29-1 and TRBJ1-1; a weak D match, TRBD1 (5 bases). CDR3 length: 15 residues. Germline CDR1 SQVTM, CDR2 ANQGSEA. Trimming stripped 5 bases from V and 1 base from J, with 17 bases between. The CDR3 here is CSVFWSNTGNTEAFF. In DNA form, the CDR3 reads TGCAGCGTTTTCTGGTCAAACACAGGGAACACTGAAGCTTTCTTT.

Comments on this clone: This sample includes further DNA sequences coding for the same CDR3. The chain joins TRBV9 to TRBJ1-6, with D unclear. V was shortened by 4 bases and J by 0 bases, with 8 bases between the two germline ends. The CDR3 consists of 15 residues. CDR1 SGDLS and CDR2 YYNGEE come from the germline V gene. The CDR3 protein is CASSPSSSYNSPLHF. The CDR3 DNA follows: TGTGCCAGCAGCCCCTCTTCCTCCTATAATTCACCCCTCCACTTT.

This clone was observed a handful of times. This chain uses TRBV15 with TRBJ2-3; 7 bases are shared with TRBD2. The CDR3 loop spans 14 amino acids. V lost 3 bases to trimming and J lost 5 bases; unmatched junction nucleotides: 5. Germline CDR1 LNHNV, CDR2 YYDKDF (reference sequence). DNA for the CDR3: TGTGCCACCAGCAGCCCCACTAGCGAAGATACGCAGTATTTT. Its protein product is CATSSPTSEDTQYF.

This rearrangement joins TRBV29-1 to TRBJ1-4, with D unresolved. Trimming shortened V by 3 bases and J by 7 bases, and 9 bases separated the two germline ends. The germline gives CDR1 SQVTM, CDR2 ANQGSEA. The CDR3 is 12 amino acids. CDR3 residues: CSVEREGEKLFF. The CDR3 DNA is TGCAGCGTTGAGAGGGAAGGTGAAAAACTGTTTTTT.

This rearrangement joins TRBV30 to TRBJ2-7, with TRBD1 matching over 9 bases. Germline V CDR1 and CDR2: GTSNPN, SVGIG (reference sequence). This CDR3 is built from 15 residues. V lost 2 bases and J lost 0; bases outside the gene matches: 5. The CDR3 protein is CAWSLQGAPSYEQYF. CDR3 nucleotides: TGTGCCTGGAGTTTACAGGGGGCCCCCTCCTACGAGCAGTACTTC. The whole variable domain, remainder taken from reference TRBV30 and TRBJ2-7, is SQTIHQWPATLVQPVGSPLSLECTVEGTSNPNLYWYRQAAGRGLQLLFYSVGIGQISSEVPQNLSASRPQDRQFILSSKKLLLSDSGFYLCAWSLQGAPSYEQYFGPGTRLTVT.

The rearrangement uses TRBV9 and TRBJ1-1; 9 nucleotides match TRBD1. The trim removed 2 bases at V and 4 bases at J, leaving 12 bases unmatched. CDR1 SGDLS and CDR2 YYNGEE come from the germline V gene. The CDR3 sequence is 17 residues long. The CDR3 sequence: CASSVGPGQGIVTEAFF. CDR3 DNA: TGTGCCAGCAGCGTCGGTCCGGGACAGGGTATTGTCACTGAAGCTTTCTTT.

The chain combines TRBV7-2 with TRBJ1-1; the D is unclear. CDR3 length: 13 amino acids. V was cut by 5 bases and J by 1 base, with 8 bases left in between. CDR1 and CDR2 from the germline V gene are SGHTA and FQGNSA. CDR3 coding DNA: TGTGCCAGCAGCCCCCAACAGAACACTGAAGCTTTCTTT. This codes for CASSPQQNTEAFF.

This chain links TRBV5-1 with TRBJ1-3; possible D gene TRBD1, 5 bases. CDR3 length: 15 amino acids. The germline V gene encodes CDR1 SGHRS and CDR2 YFSETQ. Trimming removed 0 bases from V and 4 bases from J, with 11 bases in between. The CDR3 spells CASSLEPREGNTIYF. DNA for the CDR3: TGCGCCAGCAGCTTGGAACCCAGGGAAGGAAACACCATATATTTT.

The chain links TRBV27 to TRBJ2-2; 9 bases map to TRBD2. The ends lost 2 bases at V and 4 bases at J; junction bases unmatched: 8. From germline, CDR1 is MNHEY and CDR2 SMNVEV (reference sequence). This CDR3 is 17 amino acids long. The CDR3 nucleotides are TGTGCCAGCAGTTTACGGGCGGGAGGGCCCTCCACCGGGGAGCTGTTTTTT. Its protein is CASSLRAGGPSTGELFF.

With respect to this clone: This sample includes further DNA sequences coding for the same CDR3. The CDR3: CASSPGQGAYEQYF. The DNA of the CDR3 is TGTGCCAGCAGCCCCGGACAGGGGGCCTACGAGCAGTACTTC. The chain links TRBV9 to TRBJ2-7; 10 nucleotides agree with TRBD1. Trimming at V came to 4 bases and at J to 2 bases, leaving 3 bases not matched to a gene. The CDR3 consists of 14 residues. The germline CDR1 and CDR2 sequences are SGDLS and YYNGEE.

For the CDR3, the DNA is TGTGCCAGCAGTTACTCGAGACAGGGGAGCACTGAAGCTTTCTTT. Protein: CASSYSRQGSTEAFF. V and J are TRBV6-5 and TRBJ1-1; 8 nucleotides agree with TRBD1. Trimming removed 0 bases from V and 4 bases from J; junction bases left unmatched: 4. Germline V lookup: CDR1 MNHEY, CDR2 SVGAGI. This CDR3 spans 15 amino acids.

The chain combines TRBV5-6 with TRBJ1-3, with D possibly being TRBD1 (6 bases). V was shortened by 4 bases and J by 0 bases, with 23 bases between the two germline ends. The CDR3 sequence is 19 residues long. CDR1 is SGHDT, CDR2 YYEEEE, per germline. CDR3 region: CASSPHGGRGWSSGNTIYF. The CDR3 coding sequence is TGTGCCAGCAGCCCCCATGGGGGCCGGGGATGGAGCTCTGGAAACACCATATATTTT.

This chain uses TRBV10-3 with TRBJ1-1; TRBD1 agrees at 9 bases. From germline, CDR1 is ENHRY and CDR2 SYGVKD. CDR3 length: 15 amino acids. V was clipped by 4 bases and J by 5 bases; unmatched bases: 8. The CDR3 DNA sequence: TGTGCCATCAGTGTGGGCGGGACAGGGAGGACTGAAGCTTTCTTT. Translating it yields CAISVGGTGRTEAFF.

V is TRBV10-1 and J is TRBJ2-1, with 10 bases aligning to TRBD2. This CDR3 comprises 15 residues. In germline, CDR1 is WNHNN, CDR2 SYGVQD (reference sequence). The ends lost 4 bases at V and 7 bases at J; junction bases unmatched: 7. The CDR3 loop is CASSGAGGPGNEQFF. DNA for the CDR3: TGCGCCAGCAGTGGAGCGGGAGGGCCGGGTAATGAGCAGTTCTTC.

This chain connects TRBV7-2 to TRBJ1-1, with D perhaps TRBD1 (5 bases). The V end was cut by 4 bases, the J end by 0 bases, with 15 bases between. The germline CDR1 and CDR2 sequences are SGHTA and FQGNSA. The CDR3 extends over 16 amino acids. The CDR3 here is CASSSQRQRLNTEAFF. In DNA form, the CDR3 reads TGTGCCAGCAGCTCCCAGCGACAGAGGTTGAACACTGAAGCTTTCTTT. The entire variable domain, with the rest obtained from reference TRBV7-2 and TRBJ1-1, is as follows: GAGVSQSPSNKVTEKGKDVELRCDPISGHTALYWYRQSLGQGLEFLIYFQGNSAPDKSGLPSDRFSAERTGGSVSTLTIQRTQQEDSAVYLCASSSQRQRLNTEAFFGQGTRLTVV.

The genes are TRBV5-1 and TRBJ2-7; 7 nucleotides match TRBD2. CDR3 length: 12 amino acids. The J segment lost 7 bases and the V segment lost 3 bases, leaving 4 bases of the junction unmatched. CDR1 and CDR2 from the germline V gene are SGHRS and YFSETQ. This chain's CDR3 is CASSSGRWEQYF. For the CDR3, the DNA is TGCGCCAGCAGCTCCGGGAGGTGGGAGCAGTACTTC.